This TCR beta chain was identified during a study of post-analysis software for immune sequencing data. Study as a whole: Recorded disease courses covered relapsing-remitting, secondary progressive and progressive-relapsing multiple sclerosis. Some patients had no subtype annotation.

General study results and limits: In patients, roughly 5 TRBV segments were more frequent than in controls, with TRBV5-6, TRBV5-1 and TRBV20-1 among them. For normalized Chao1 diversity, multiple sclerosis patients scored significantly lower than controls did.

This CDR3 region has 15 residues. The germline gives CDR1 MGHRA, CDR2 YSYEKL. The V segment lost 0 bases and the J segment 13 bases; nucleotides outside the gene matches: 9. Note on this clonotype: No antigen is known for it.

Prepared libraries of TCR beta cDNA carried unique molecular identifiers. TCRdb recomputed calls from the PCR reads with MiXCR, one row per CDR3 protein. The data show roughly 800,000 distinct CDR3 sequences, roughly 50% seen once. The receptor was derived from a girl between 5 and 17 years old with multiple sclerosis. The gene calls are TRBV4-1 and TRBJ2-4; TRBD2 matches 10 bases. Sequenced: blood. The CDR3 DNA follows: TGCGCCAGCAGCCAAGATGTGGGACTAGCGAGGGAGCAGTACTTC. It specifies CASSQDVGLAREQYF.